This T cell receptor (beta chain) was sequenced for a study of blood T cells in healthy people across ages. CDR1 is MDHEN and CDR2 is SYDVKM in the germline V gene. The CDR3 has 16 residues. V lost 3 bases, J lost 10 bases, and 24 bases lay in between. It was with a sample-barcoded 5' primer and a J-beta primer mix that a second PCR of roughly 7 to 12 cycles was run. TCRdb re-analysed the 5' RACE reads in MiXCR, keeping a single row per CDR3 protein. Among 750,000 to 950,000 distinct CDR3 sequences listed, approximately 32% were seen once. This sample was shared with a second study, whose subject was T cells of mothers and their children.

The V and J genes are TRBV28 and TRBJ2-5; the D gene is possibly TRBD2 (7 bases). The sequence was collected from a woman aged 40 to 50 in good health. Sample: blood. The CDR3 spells CASSFSLRGATLNQYF. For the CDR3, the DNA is TGTGCCAGCAGTTTTAGCCTCCGGGGGGCTACCTTAAACCAGTACTTC.